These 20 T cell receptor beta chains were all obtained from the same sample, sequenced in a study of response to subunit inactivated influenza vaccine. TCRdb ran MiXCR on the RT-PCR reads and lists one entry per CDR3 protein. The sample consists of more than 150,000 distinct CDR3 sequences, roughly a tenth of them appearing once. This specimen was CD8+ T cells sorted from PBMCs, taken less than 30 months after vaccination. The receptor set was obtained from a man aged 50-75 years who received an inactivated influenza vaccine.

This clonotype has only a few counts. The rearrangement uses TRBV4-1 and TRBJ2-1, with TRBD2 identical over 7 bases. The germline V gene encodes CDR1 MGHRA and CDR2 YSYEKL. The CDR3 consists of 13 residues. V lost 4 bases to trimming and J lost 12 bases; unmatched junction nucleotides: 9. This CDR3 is CASSLGGGGGQFF. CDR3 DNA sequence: TGCGCCAGCAGCCTTGGGGGGGGAGGTGGGCAGTTCTTC.

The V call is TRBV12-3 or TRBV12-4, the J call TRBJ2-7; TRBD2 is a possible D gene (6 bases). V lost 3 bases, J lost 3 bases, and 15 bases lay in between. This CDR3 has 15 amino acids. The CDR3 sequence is CASSLGDGRRYEQYF. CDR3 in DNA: TGTGCCAGCAGTTTGGGGGATGGGAGGCGCTACGAGCAGTACTTC.

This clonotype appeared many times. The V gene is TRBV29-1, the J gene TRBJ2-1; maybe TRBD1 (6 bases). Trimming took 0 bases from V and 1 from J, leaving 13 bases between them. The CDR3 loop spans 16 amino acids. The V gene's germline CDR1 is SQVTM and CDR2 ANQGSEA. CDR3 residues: CSVEDNRVESYNEQFF. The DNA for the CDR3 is TGCAGCGTTGAAGATAACAGGGTCGAATCCTACAATGAGCAGTTCTTC.

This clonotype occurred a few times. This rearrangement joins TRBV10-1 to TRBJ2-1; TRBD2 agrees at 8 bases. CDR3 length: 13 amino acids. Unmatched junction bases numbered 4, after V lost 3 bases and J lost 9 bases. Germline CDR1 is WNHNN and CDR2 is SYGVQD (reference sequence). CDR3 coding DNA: TGCGCCAGCAGTGACCTCGGGGGGGTTGAGCAGTTCTTC. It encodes CASSDLGGVEQFF.

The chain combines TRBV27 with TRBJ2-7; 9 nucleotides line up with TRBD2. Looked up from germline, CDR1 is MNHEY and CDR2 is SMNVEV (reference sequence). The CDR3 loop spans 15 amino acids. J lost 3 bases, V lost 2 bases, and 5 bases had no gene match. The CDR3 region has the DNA TGTGCCAGCAGTTTAGTAGCGGGGGATTTCTACGAGCAGTACTTC. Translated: CASSLVAGDFYEQYF.

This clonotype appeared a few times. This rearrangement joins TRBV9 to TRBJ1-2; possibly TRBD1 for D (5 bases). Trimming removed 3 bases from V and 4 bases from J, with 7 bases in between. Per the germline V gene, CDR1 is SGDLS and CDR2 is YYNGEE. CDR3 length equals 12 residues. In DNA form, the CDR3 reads TGTGCCAGCAGCGCCGGGGGCTATGGCTACACCTTC. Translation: CASSAGGYGYTF.

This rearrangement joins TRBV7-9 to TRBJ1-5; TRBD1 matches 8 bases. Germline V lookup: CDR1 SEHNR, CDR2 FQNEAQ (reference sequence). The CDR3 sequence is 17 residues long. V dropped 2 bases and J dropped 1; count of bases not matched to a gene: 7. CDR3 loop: CASSLTGQGASNQPQHF. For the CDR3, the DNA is TGTGCCAGCAGCTTAACCGGACAGGGCGCGAGCAATCAGCCCCAGCATTTT. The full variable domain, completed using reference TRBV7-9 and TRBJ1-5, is DTGVSQNPRHKITKRGQNVTFRCDPISEHNRLYWYRQTLGQGPEFLTYFQNEAQLEKSRLLSDRFSAERPKGSFSTLEIQRTEQGDSAMYLCASSLTGQGASNQPQHFGDGTRLSIL.

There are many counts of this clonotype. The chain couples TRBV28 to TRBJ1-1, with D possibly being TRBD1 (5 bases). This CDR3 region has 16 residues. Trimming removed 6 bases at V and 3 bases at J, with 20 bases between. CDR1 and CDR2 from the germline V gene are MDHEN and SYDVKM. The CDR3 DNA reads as TGTGCCAGCAGAACCCATAGGGGTATTCGGGACACTGAAGCTTTCTTT. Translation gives CASRTHRGIRDTEAFF. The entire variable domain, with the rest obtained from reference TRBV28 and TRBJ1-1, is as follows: DVKVTQSSRYLVKRTGEKVFLECVQDMDHENMFWYRQDPGLGLRLIYFSYDVKMKEKGDIPEGYSVSREKKERFSLILESASTNQTSMYLCASRTHRGIRDTEAFFGQGTRLTVV.

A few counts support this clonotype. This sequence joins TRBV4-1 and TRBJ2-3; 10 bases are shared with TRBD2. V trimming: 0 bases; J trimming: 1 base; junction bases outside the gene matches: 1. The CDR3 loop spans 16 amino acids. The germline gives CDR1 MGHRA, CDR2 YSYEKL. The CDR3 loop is CASSQDTSGGTDTQYF. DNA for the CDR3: TGCGCCAGCAGCCAAGATACTAGCGGGGGCACAGATACGCAGTATTTT.

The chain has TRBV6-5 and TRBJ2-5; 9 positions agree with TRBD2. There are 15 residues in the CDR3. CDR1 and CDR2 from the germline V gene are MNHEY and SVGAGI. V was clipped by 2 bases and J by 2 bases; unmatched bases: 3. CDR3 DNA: TGTGCCAGCAGTTACGGTAGCGGGGGACAAGAGACCCAGTACTTC. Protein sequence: CASSYGSGGQETQYF.

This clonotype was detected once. The CDR3 protein is CASMEREFNEQFF. The CDR3 nucleotides read TGTGCCAGTATGGAGCGGGAGTTCAATGAGCAGTTCTTC. V gene TRBV7-9 combines with J gene TRBJ2-1, with 8 nucleotides matching TRBD2. The CDR3 is made up of 13 amino acids. CDR1 is SEHNR and CDR2 is FQNEAQ in the germline V gene (reference sequence). V trimming: 9 bases; J trimming: 6 bases; junction bases outside the gene matches: 7. Complete variable domain (other parts from reference TRBV7-9 and TRBJ2-1): DTGVSQNPRHKITKRGQNVTFRCDPISEHNRLYWYRQTLGQGPEFLTYFQNEAQLEKSRLLSDRFSAERPKGSFSTLEIQRTEQGDSAMYLCASMEREFNEQFFGPGTRLTVL.

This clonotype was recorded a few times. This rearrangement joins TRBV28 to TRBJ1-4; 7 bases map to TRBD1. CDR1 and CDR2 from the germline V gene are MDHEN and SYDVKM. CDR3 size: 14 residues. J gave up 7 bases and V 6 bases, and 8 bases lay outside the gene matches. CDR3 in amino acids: CASSPRGDSEKLFF. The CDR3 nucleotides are TGTGCCAGCAGCCCCCGGGGGGACAGTGAAAAACTGTTTTTT.

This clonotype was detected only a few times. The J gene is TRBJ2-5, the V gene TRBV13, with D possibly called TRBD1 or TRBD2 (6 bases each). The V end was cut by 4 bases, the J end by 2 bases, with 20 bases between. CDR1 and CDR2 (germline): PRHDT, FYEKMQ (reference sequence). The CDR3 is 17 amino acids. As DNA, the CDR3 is TGTGCCAGCAGCTCCGAGAGGGGGGCCGGCGGACAAGAGACCCAGTACTTC. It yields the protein CASSSERGAGGQETQYF.

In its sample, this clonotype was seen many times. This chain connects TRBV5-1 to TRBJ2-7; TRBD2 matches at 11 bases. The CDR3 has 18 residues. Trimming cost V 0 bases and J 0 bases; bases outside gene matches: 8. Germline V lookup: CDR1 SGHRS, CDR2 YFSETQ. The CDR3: CASSLVTSGTLSSYEQYF. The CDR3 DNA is TGCGCCAGCAGCTTGGTGACTAGCGGGACTCTAAGCTCCTACGAGCAGTACTTC.

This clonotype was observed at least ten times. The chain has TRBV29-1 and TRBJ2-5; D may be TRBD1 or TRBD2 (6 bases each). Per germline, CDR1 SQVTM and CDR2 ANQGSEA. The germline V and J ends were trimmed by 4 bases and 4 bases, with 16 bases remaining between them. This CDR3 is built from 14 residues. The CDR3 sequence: CSVGVWRGAETQYF. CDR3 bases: TGCAGCGTTGGAGTTTGGAGGGGGGCAGAGACCCAGTACTTC.

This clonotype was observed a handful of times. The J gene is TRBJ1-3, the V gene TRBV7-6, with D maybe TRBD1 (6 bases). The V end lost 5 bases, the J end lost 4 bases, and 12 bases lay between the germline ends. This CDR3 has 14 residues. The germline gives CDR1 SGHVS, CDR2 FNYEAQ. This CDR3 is CASSPEGGGNTIYF. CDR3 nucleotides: TGTGCCAGCAGCCCTGAGGGGGGCGGAAACACCATATATTTT.

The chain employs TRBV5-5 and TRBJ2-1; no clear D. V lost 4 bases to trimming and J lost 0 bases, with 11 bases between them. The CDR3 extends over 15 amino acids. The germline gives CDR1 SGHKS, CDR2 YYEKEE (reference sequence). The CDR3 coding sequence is TGTGCCAGCAGCCTAGACGTGAGCTCCTACAATGAGCAGTTCTTC. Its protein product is CASSLDVSSYNEQFF.

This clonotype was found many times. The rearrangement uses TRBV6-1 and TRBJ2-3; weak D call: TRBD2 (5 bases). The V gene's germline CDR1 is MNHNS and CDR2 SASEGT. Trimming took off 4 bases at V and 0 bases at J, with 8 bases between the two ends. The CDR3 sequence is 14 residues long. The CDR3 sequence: CASSASSSTDTQYF. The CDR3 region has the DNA TGTGCCAGCAGTGCGTCTAGCAGCACAGATACGCAGTATTTT.

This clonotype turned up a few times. The CDR3 DNA is TGTGCCAGCAGTCACTCCGGGACCGGGCAGCCCCAGCATTTT. It yields the protein CASSHSGTGQPQHF. The V gene is TRBV12-3 or TRBV12-4, the J gene TRBJ1-5, with TRBD1 as a possible D gene (5 bases). V was clipped by 5 bases and J by 7 bases, with 15 bases between them. There are 14 residues in the CDR3.

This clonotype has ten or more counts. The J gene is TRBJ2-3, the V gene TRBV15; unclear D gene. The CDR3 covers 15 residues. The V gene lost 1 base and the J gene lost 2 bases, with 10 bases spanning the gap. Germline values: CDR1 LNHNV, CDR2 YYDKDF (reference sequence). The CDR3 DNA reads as TGTGCCACCAGCAGAGCGGGCCAGTTCACAGATACGCAGTATTTT. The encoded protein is CATSRAGQFTDTQYF.